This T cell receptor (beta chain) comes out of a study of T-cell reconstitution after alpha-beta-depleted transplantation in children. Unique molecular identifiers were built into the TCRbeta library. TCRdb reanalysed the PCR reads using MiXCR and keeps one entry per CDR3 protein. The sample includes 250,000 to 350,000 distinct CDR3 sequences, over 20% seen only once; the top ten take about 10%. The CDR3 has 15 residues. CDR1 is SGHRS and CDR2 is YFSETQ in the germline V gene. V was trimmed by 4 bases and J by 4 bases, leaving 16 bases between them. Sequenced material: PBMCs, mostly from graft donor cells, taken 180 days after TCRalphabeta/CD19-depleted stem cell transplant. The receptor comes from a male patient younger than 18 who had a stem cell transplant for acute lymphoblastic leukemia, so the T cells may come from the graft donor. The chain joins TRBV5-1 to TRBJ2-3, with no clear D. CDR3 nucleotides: TGCGCCAGCAGCGCTGGACCAGGACCGGCAGATACGCAGTATTTT. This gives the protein CASSAGPGPADTQYF.